In its sample, the clone carrying this TCR beta chain ranks as medium-sized (0.01 to 0.1%). Its antigen is still unknown. Each TRB amplification used about 250-550 ng of genomic DNA from blood. TRB rearrangements were amplified by multiplex PCR with BIOMED2 TRB-A/B primers. MiXCR, run by TCRdb on the multiplex PCR reads, gives a single entry per CDR3 protein. The data contain approximately 3,200 distinct CDR3 sequences, roughly 26% of them singletons. The CDR3 is 16 residues long. J gave up 0 bases and V 6 bases, and 7 bases lay outside the gene matches. The germline gives CDR1 MNHEY, CDR2 SVGAGI. The source of the sample is a study of T and B cells in COVID-19 patients. About the research overall: Blood was sampled from COVID-19 patients who were either actively infected or recovered.

Points from the study as a whole: Patients with COVID-19 reportedly showed strongly skewed T cell receptor beta variable and joining gene usage.

This chain links TRBV6-5 with TRBJ2-4, with 8 nucleotides matching TRBD1. The sequenced sample was blood. The sequence derives from a human donor with active COVID-19. The CDR3 region has the DNA TGTGCCAGCAGCCTTGGACAGGGCCTAGCCAAAAACATTCAGTACTTC. Protein sequence: CASSLGQGLAKNIQYF.